This T cell receptor beta chain was sequenced during a study of blood T cell repertoires in COVID-19. The V gene lost 7 bases and the J gene lost 5 bases, with 14 bases spanning the gap. The CDR3 is made up of 13 amino acids. Germline loops: CDR1 MNHEY, CDR2 SVGAGI. Methods used by the authors: Amplification with reference gene primers provided the estimates of nucleated cell counts. Using immunoSEQ multiplex PCR, the repertoire was profiled, and TCRdb retains in-frame clones only, with some absent. From that table come the V and J calls and clone size; the DNA was used to work out D and trimming. The table lists approximately 99,000 clones, 70% to 90% of them singletons.

The sequenced sample was peripheral blood. This receptor was identified in an older woman in a cohort sampled during active or convalescent COVID-19. The chain employs TRBV6-5 and TRBJ1-1; D is possibly TRBD1 (5 bases). CDR3 nucleotides: TGTGCCAGCATTCCAGGGCCGGGTACTGAAGCTTTCTTT. This sequence encodes CASIPGPGTEAFF.